A single sample is the source of the 10 T cell receptor beta chains below, sequenced in a study of T cell clonality in common variable immunodeficiency. Clones were sequenced by immunoSEQ multiplex PCR, and TCRdb holds only the in-frame ones, with some missing. Altogether 50,000 to 60,000 clones were found in the sample, and no singletons occur. Sequencing was carried out using peripheral blood mononuclear cells. Receptors were obtained from a person aged 18 to 69 in good health.

This clone was seen repeatedly, ten times or more. The read stops 3 residues short of the end of the CDR3; the missing end is completed from the germline J gene. V is TRBV7-8 and J is TRBJ1-2; 9 nucleotides match TRBD1. Trimming removed 5 bases from V and 6 bases from J; junction bases left unmatched: 16. Germline V gives CDR1 SGHVS, CDR2 FQNEAQ. CDR3 length: 17 amino acids. The CDR3 spells CASSINTGTGRLHGYTF. The CDR3 bases that were read are TGTGCCAGCAGCATAAATACCGGGACAGGGAGGTTGCATGGC.

There are many counts of this clone. The read comes to an end 3 residues before the CDR3 does, leaving the germline J gene to fill in the end. The gene calls are TRBV30 and TRBJ1-1; weak D call: TRBD1 (5 bases). The germline V gene has CDR1 GTSNPN and CDR2 SVGIG (reference sequence). V was trimmed by 5 bases and J by 2 bases, leaving 15 bases between them. The CDR3 length is 14 residues. The sequenced part of the CDR3 DNA is TGTGCCTGGTGTATCCCCAGGGTCAACACTGAA. It encodes CAWCIPRVNTE. The whole CDR3 region reads CAWCIPRVNTEAFF.

This clone was detected ten times or more. Read sequence stops 3 residues before the CDR3 end, and the germline J gene provides the missing end. The chain has TRBV7-8 and TRBJ2-3, with 8 nucleotides matching TRBD2. This CDR3 is 15 amino acids long. From germline, CDR1 is SGHVS and CDR2 FQNEAQ. J gave up 4 bases and V 3 bases, and 6 bases lay outside the gene matches. The CDR3 protein is CASSFLAGGADTQYF. CDR3 bases read: TGTGCCAGCAGCTTTCTGGCGGGGGGAGCAGATACG.

This clone has just a few counts. A single base separates this from a much larger clone, so it may be a read error. The sequence runs out 3 residues before the end of the CDR3; the remainder is reconstructed from the germline J gene. The rearrangement links TRBV2 to TRBJ1-5; perhaps TRBD1 as D (5 bases). The CDR3 sequence is 14 residues long. The germline gives CDR1 SNHLY, CDR2 FYNNEI. V was pared by 2 bases and J by 7 bases, with 12 bases between. CDR3 amino acids: CASSERGKGQPQHF. CDR3 DNA (partial): TGTGCCAGCAGTGAACGGGGGAAGGGACAGCCC.

This clone has a count of ten or more. The CDR3: CASSLGQGAINEQFF. The CDR3 DNA, read in part, is TGTGCCAGCAGCCTGGGACAGGGGGCTATCAATGAG. V usage is TRBV7-9 and J usage is TRBJ2-1; 12 bases line up with TRBD1. The read gets to within 3 residues of the CDR3 end, and the germline J gene fills in the rest. The length of the CDR3 is 15 residues. The V gene end was trimmed by 5 bases and the J gene end by 6 bases; junction bases not matched to a gene: 5. Per germline, CDR1 SEHNR and CDR2 FQNEAQ (reference sequence).

This clone was observed many times. The CDR3: CASSFRTMEKLFF. The sequenced part of the CDR3 DNA is TGTGCCAGCAGTTTTCGTACAATGGAAAAA. This chain links TRBV12-3 or TRBV12-4 with TRBJ1-4; D gene uncertain. The read halts 3 residues ahead of the CDR3 end, with the missing end drawn from the germline J gene. The CDR3 has 13 amino acids. The ends were cut back, 3 bases at V and 8 bases at J, with 10 bases in the middle.

This clone was recorded at least ten times. The CDR3 end falls 3 residues outside the read, so it is completed with the germline J gene. The chain employs TRBV6-2 or TRBV6-3 and TRBJ2-1; 13 nucleotides line up with TRBD2. Germline V CDR1 and CDR2: MNHEY, SVGEGT. V lost 4 bases to trimming and J lost 8 bases; unmatched junction nucleotides: 8. The CDR3 contains 16 residues. This CDR3 reads CASSSELAGGPDEQFF. The part of the CDR3 DNA that was read is TGTGCCAGCAGTTCCGAACTAGCGGGGGGGCCGGATGAG.

This clone was detected a few times. The read halts 3 residues ahead of the CDR3 end, with the missing end drawn from the germline J gene. V usage is TRBV23-1 and J usage is TRBJ2-3; TRBD1 might be the D (6 bases). TRBV23-1 is annotated as an ORF whose role is uncertain. CDR3 length: 14 amino acids. The part of the CDR3 DNA that was read is TGCGCCAGCCGATACCCGCACAGGGACCAGCCG. It is translated as CASRYPHRDQP. The full CDR3 protein is CASRYPHRDQPQYF.

This clone was recorded at least ten times. The read comes to an end 3 residues before the CDR3 does, leaving the germline J gene to fill in the end. The chain is built from TRBV7-2 and TRBJ2-2; TRBD1 might be the D (5 bases). Germline V gene sequence: CDR1 SGHTA, CDR2 FQGNSA. The CDR3 covers 15 residues. Trimming removed 7 bases at V and 0 bases at J, with 12 bases between. CDR3 loop: CASTTRTTNTGELFF. The sequenced part of the CDR3 DNA is TGTGCCAGCACCACACGGACAACGAACACCGGGGAG.

This clone came up many times. The CDR3 end falls 3 residues outside the read, so it is completed with the germline J gene. The rearrangement uses TRBV20-1 and TRBJ2-3; possibly TRBD2 for D (6 bases). Germline V lookup: CDR1 DFQATT, CDR2 SNEGSKA (reference sequence). The CDR3 loop spans 14 amino acids. Trimming took off 3 bases at V and 0 bases at J, with 10 bases between the two ends. The covered CDR3 bases are TGCAGTGCTAGGGATGGGGGGAGCACAGATACG. This sequence encodes CSARDGGSTDT. The whole CDR3 sequence reads CSARDGGSTDTQYF.